The next 7 T cell receptor beta chains were all read from a single sample in a study of cytomegalovirus exposure and HLA in healthy donors (dated by TCRdb to about 2017). Libraries were constructed by the immunoSEQ multiplex PCR assay. A mixture of 60 forward primers for TCR Vbeta segments and 13 reverse primers for TCR Jbeta segments was used in the multiplex PCR. TCRdb took this table from immuneACCESS and kept in-frame rearrangements with V and J called. Such tables lack part of the clones; where checked against another copy, unresolved V genes explain under half of the gap, and the rest is unexplained. Within this sample are about 210,000 clones, with 70% to 80% of them counted one time only. Clones ranked in the top ten supply around 0.42% of the sample. Specimen: PBMCs. The origin of the receptors is a male donor in good health and CMV-seropositive.

The chain's CDR3 is CASSPEGARGYGYTF. The CDR3 bases are TGTGCCAGCAGTCCCGAGGGGGCGCGGGGCTATGGCTACACCTTC. The chain employs TRBV27 and TRBJ1-2; TRBD1 matches at 7 bases. V was clipped by 5 bases and J by 4 bases; unmatched bases: 10. Germline CDR1 is MNHEY and CDR2 is SMNVEV (reference sequence). CDR3 length: 15 residues.

V is TRBV5-6 and J is TRBJ2-7; 9 positions agree with TRBD2. V lost 6 bases and J lost 1; bases outside the gene matches: 20. This CDR3 has 19 amino acids. Germline lookup yields CDR1 SGHDT and CDR2 YYEEEE. The CDR3 here is CASNSLFTKAGGGSYEQYF. The CDR3 DNA reads TGTGCCAGCAACTCTTTATTTACTAAAGCGGGGGGAGGGTCCTACGAGCAGTACTTC. The entire variable domain, with the rest obtained from reference TRBV5-6 and TRBJ2-7, is as follows: DAGVTQSPTHLIKTRGQQVTLRCSPKSGHDTVSWYQQALGQGPQFIFQYYEEEERQRGNFPDRFSGHQFPNYSSELNVNALLLGDSALYLCASNSLFTKAGGGSYEQYFGPGTRLTVT.

As concerns this clone: The sample carries other DNA sequences with the same CDR3. The J gene is TRBJ1-1, the V gene TRBV7-8; no reliable D call. The V gene lost 1 base and the J gene lost 1 base, with 7 bases spanning the gap. This CDR3 comprises 14 residues. Germline-derived CDR1 and CDR2 are SGHVS and FQNEAQ. CDR3 DNA sequence: TGTGCCAGCAGCTTAGTGGCGGGGAACACTGAAGCTTTCTTT. It translates to CASSLVAGNTEAFF.

This rearrangement joins TRBV2 to TRBJ2-2; D is unresolved. V lost 7 bases and J lost 0, with 12 bases in between. The germline V gene has CDR1 SNHLY and CDR2 FYNNEI. The CDR3 sequence is 15 residues long. The CDR3 nucleotides read TGTGCCAGCACCCCCCGGCGGTCGAACACCGGGGAGCTGTTTTTT. This gives the protein CASTPRRSNTGELFF.

The gene calls are TRBV14 and TRBJ1-4; D not certain. Germline V CDR1 and CDR2: SGHDN, FVKESK. The CDR3 has 14 residues. Trimming took 5 bases from V and 0 from J, leaving 7 bases between them. The CDR3 sequence: CASSASATNEKLFF. Written as DNA, the CDR3 is TGTGCCAGCAGCGCCAGCGCAACTAATGAAAAACTGTTTTTT.

This clone was observed a single time. The chain carries TRBV25-1 and TRBJ2-7; TRBD1 matches at 7 bases. Per germline, CDR1 MGHDK and CDR2 SYGVNS. The CDR3 sequence is 15 residues long. J was trimmed by 4 bases and V by 2 bases; bases with no gene match: 8. The CDR3 region is CASSEGQVTRYEQYF. CDR3 nucleotides: TGTGCCAGCAGTGAAGGACAGGTAACACGGTACGAGCAGTACTTC.

The V gene is TRBV6-4, the J gene TRBJ2-1, with D tentatively TRBD1 (6 bases). Trimming shortened V by 4 bases and J by 1 base, and 14 bases separated the two germline ends. Germline V lookup: CDR1 MRHNA, CDR2 SNTAGT. The CDR3 loop spans 16 amino acids. The chain's CDR3 is CASSAETGRSYNEQFF. DNA of the CDR3: TGTGCCAGCAGTGCAGAGACAGGTCGATCCTACAATGAGCAGTTCTTC.